This is a list of T cell receptor beta chains from one sample in a study of graft-versus-host responses after intestinal transplantation. For these receptors, no antigen is known. Sequenced by immunoSEQ multiplex PCR; TCRdb stores in-frame clones only, minus some. The sample lists 90,000 to 120,000 clones; about nine tenths were seen once. Sequenced material: unstimulated CD4+ T cells sorted from spleen or lymph node cells, taken before transplant. All receptors derive from a human donor who was the organ donor for an intestinal transplant. The CDR3 runs from the conserved cysteine through the conserved F or W. The D gene is left open where the match is weak. A clone size is listed for some rows: how often the clone was seen (once, few, many), or a class if it is expanded.

d_gene	v_gene	j_gene	abundance	CDR3aa	CDR3nt
TRBD1	TRBV19	TRBJ1-2	.	CASSISQGAYGYTF	TGTGCCAGTAGTATATCCCAGGGGGCGTATGGCTACACCTTC
.	TRBV7-9	TRBJ1-5	.	CASSPTGWGNQPQHF	TGTGCCAGCAGCCCAACAGGATGGGGCAATCAGCCCCAGCATTTT
TRBD1	TRBV7-2	TRBJ2-2	.	CASSKQGRTGELFF	TGTGCCAGCAGCAAACAGGGGCGGACCGGGGAGCTGTTTTTT
.	TRBV19	TRBJ2-4	.	CASSMGDKNIQYF	TGTGCCAGTAGTATGGGGGACAAAAACATTCAGTACTTC
TRBD1	TRBV11-2	TRBJ2-7	.	CASSTSGTGVYEQYF	TGTGCCAGCAGCACCTCCGGGACAGGGGTCTACGAGCAGTACTTC
TRBD2	TRBV7-6	TRBJ2-3	.	CASSLKGLAGGPSTDTQYF	TGTGCCAGCAGCTTAAAGGGACTAGCGGGGGGCCCAAGCACAGATACGCAGTATTTT
.	TRBV7-2	TRBJ2-5	once	CASSPGLQETQYF	TGTGCCAGCAGCCCCGGACTACAAGAGACCCAGTACTTC
.	TRBV7-2	TRBJ1-1	.	CASSRVGAGNTEAFF	TGTGCCAGCAGCCGAGTGGGGGCGGGGAACACTGAAGCTTTCTTT
TRBD1	TRBV29-1	TRBJ2-7	.	CSVELGQGASYEQYF	TGCAGCGTTGAGTTGGGACAGGGGGCCTCCTACGAGCAGTACTTC
.	TRBV6-6	TRBJ2-2	.	CASSYGIDTGELFF	TGTGCCAGCAGTTACGGGATAGACACCGGGGAGCTGTTTTTT
.	TRBV5-4	TRBJ2-5	.	CASSLGGGETQYF	TGTGCCAGCAGCTTGGGAGGGGGAGAGACCCAGTACTTC
TRBD2	TRBV5-1	TRBJ2-1	once	CASIKTSGRAYNEQFF	TGCGCCAGCATAAAGACTAGCGGGAGGGCCTACAATGAGCAGTTCTTC
.	TRBV19	TRBJ1-5	few	CASSRAEVPGNQPQHF	TGTGCCAGTAGTCGCGCGGAGGTTCCGGGCAATCAGCCCCAGCATTTT
.	TRBV6-6	TRBJ2-7	.	CASSATYEQYF	TGTGCCAGCAGTGCTACCTACGAGCAGTACTTC